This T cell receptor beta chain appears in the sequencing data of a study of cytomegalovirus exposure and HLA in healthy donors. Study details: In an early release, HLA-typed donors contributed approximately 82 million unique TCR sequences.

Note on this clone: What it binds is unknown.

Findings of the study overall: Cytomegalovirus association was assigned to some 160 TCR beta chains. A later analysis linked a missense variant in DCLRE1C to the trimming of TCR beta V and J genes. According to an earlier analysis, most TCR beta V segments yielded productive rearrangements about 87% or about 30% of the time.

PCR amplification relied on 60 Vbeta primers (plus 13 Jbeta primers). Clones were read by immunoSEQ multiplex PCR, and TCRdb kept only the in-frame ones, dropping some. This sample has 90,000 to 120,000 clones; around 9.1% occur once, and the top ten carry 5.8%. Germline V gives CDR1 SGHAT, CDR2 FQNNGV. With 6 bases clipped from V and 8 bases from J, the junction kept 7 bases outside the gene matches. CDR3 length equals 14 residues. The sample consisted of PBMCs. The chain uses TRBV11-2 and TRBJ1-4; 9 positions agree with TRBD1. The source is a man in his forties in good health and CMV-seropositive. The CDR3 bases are TGTGCCAGCAGTTCGACAGGGGGTTGGGAAAAACTGTTTTTT. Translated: CASSSTGGWEKLFF.